This T cell receptor (beta chain) was obtained from a study of graft-versus-host responses after intestinal transplantation. Study findings and constraints: When patients had graft-donor T cell macrochimerism, their allografts held high graft-versus-host to host-versus-graft clonal ratios.

A single count supports this clone. Its antigen is as yet unknown. Repertoires were generated with immunoSEQ multiplex PCR, while TCRdb's copy carries only in-frame clones and drops some. Of about 150,000 clones listed, about 93% are singletons. Germline V gene lookup returns CDR1 SNHLY and CDR2 FYNNEI. Deletions cut 11 bases from V and 2 bases from J, with 16 bases between. This CDR3 is 13 amino acids long. The sequence was obtained from a human donor who received an intestinal transplant. The chain employs TRBV2 and TRBJ2-7; D is uncertain. The sample consisted of unstimulated CD4+ T cells sorted from spleen or lymph node cells, taken before intestinal transplant. The CDR3 DNA is TGTGCCTGCACCTTTGCAGGAACCTACGAGCAGTACTTC. It codes for CACTFAGTYEQYF.